This T cell receptor beta chain came from a study of cytomegalovirus exposure and HLA in healthy donors. Overall study results and limits: Later, an analysis showed that TCR beta chains associated with HLA were more clonally expanded than others that were equally common. Later on, an analysis tied 15,000 to 20,000 TCR beta sequences to HLA alleles at 0.05 false discovery rate. In a later analysis, TCR beta V- and J-gene trimming showed a link to a missense DCLRE1C variant.

In the PCR, 60 Vbeta and 13 Jbeta primers were used. The table came from immunoSEQ multiplex PCR; TCRdb's copy has only in-frame clones and leaves some out. The table shows around 150,000 clones, with 80% to 90% occurring only once. Germline assignment: CDR1 MDHEN and CDR2 SYDVKM. Trimming removed 2 bases at V and 4 bases at J, with 15 bases between. The CDR3 runs to 16 residues. In the case of this clone: Its matching antigen is unknown.

The sample comprised PBMCs. The chain combines TRBV28 with TRBJ2-1; TRBD2 might be the D (5 bases). This TCR derives from a woman in her 30s in good health and CMV-seronegative. CDR3 amino acids: CASSLTGLGLYNEQFF. Here the CDR3 DNA reads TGTGCCAGCAGTTTAACGGGATTGGGCTTGTACAATGAGCAGTTCTTC.